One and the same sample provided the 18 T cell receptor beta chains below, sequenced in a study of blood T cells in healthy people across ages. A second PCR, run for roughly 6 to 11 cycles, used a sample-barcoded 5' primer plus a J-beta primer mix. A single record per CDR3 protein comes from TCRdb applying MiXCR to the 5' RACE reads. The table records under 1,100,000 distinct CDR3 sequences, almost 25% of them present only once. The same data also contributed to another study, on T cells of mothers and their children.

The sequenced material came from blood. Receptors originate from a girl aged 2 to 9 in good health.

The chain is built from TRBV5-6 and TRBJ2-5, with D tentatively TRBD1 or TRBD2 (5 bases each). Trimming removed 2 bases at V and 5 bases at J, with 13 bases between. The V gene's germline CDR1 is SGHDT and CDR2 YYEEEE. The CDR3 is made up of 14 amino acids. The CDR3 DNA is TGTGCCAGCAGCTTAGGGACGCGTGGGGAGACCCAGTACTTC. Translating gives CASSLGTRGETQYF.

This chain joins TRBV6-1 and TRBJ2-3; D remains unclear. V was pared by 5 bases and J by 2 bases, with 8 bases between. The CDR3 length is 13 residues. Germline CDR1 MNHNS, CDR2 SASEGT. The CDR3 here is CASSMRHTDTQYF. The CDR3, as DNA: TGTGCCAGCAGTATGAGACACACAGATACGCAGTATTTT.

DNA for the CDR3: TGTGCCAGCAGCCAGTCCCTTGGGGCGAACACTGAAGCTTTCTTT. Protein sequence: CASSQSLGANTEAFF. The chain couples TRBV7-3 to TRBJ1-1; D might be TRBD1 (5 bases). With 5 bases removed from V and 1 base from J, the gap between germline ends came to 14 bases. CDR3 size: 15 residues. CDR1 and CDR2 (germline): SGHTA, FQGTGA.

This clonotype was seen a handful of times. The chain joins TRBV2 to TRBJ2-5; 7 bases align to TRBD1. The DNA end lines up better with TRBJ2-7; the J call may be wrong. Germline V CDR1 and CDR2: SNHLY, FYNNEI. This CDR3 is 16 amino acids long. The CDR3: CASSERRDRESYEQYF. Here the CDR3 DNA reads TGTGCCAGCAGTGAGAGAAGAGACAGGGAATCCTACGAGCAGTACTTC.

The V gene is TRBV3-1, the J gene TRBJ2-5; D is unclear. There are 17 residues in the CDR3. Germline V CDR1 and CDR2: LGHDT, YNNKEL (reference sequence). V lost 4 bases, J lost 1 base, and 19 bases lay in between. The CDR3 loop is CASSLHSMSVSQETQYF. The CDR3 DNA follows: TGTGCCAGCAGCCTTCATTCTATGAGCGTTTCCCAAGAGACCCAGTACTTC.

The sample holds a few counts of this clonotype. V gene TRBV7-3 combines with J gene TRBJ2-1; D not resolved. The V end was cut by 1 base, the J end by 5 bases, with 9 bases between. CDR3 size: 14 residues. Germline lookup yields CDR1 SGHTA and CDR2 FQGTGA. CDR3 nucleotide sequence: TGTGCCAGCAGCTTAAGGGGTCAGGACAATGAGCAGTTCTTC. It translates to CASSLRGQDNEQFF.

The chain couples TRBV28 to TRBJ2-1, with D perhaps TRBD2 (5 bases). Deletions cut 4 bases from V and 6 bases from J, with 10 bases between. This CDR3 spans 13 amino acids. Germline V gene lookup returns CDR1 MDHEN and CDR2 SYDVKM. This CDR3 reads CASSSLGVNEQFF. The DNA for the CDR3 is TGTGCCAGCAGTTCCCTCGGGGTCAATGAGCAGTTCTTC.

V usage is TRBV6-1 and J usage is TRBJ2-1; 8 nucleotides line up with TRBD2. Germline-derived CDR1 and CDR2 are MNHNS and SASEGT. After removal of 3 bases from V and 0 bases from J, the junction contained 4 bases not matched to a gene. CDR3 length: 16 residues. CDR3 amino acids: CASSDPLAGSYNEQFF. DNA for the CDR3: TGTGCCAGCAGTGACCCCCTAGCGGGCTCCTACAATGAGCAGTTCTTC.

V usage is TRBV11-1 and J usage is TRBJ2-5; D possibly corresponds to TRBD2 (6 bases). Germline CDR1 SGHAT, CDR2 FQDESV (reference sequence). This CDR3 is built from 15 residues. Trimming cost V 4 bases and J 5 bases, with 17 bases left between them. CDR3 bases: TGTGCCAGCAGCTCCCCCGGAACGGGAGAGGAGACCCAGTACTTC. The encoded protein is CASSSPGTGEETQYF.

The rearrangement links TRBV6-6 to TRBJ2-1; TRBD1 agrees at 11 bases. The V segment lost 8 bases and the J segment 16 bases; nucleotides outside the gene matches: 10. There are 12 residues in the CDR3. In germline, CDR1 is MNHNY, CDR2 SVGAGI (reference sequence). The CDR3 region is CASSLVGTGGFF. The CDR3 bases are TGTGCCAGCTCATTAGTGGGGACAGGGGGTTTCTTC.

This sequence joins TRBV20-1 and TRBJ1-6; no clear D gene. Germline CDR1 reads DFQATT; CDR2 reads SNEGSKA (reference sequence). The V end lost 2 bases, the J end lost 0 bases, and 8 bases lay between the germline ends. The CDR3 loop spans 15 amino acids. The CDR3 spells CSARRTGSYNSPLHF. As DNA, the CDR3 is TGCAGTGCTAGAAGGACCGGCTCCTATAATTCACCCCTCCACTTT.

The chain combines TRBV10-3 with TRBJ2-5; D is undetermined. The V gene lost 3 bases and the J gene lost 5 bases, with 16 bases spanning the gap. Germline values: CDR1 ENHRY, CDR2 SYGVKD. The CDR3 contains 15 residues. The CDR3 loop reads CAISDPTGYVETQYF. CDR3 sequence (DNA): TGTGCCATCAGTGACCCAACGGGTTATGTTGAGACCCAGTACTTC.

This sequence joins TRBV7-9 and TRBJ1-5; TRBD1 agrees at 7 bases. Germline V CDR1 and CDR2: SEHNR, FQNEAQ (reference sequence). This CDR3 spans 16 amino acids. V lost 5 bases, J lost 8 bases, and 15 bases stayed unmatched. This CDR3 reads CASSPDHTGALKPQHF. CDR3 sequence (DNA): TGTGCCAGCAGCCCGGACCATACAGGGGCGCTCAAGCCCCAGCATTTT.

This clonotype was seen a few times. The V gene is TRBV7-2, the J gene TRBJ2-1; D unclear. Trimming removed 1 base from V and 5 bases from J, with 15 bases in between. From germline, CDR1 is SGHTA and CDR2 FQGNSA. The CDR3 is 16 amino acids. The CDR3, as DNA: TGTGCCAGCAGCTTAGGGCCCCTCGACCCTGACAATGAGCAGTTCTTC. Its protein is CASSLGPLDPDNEQFF.

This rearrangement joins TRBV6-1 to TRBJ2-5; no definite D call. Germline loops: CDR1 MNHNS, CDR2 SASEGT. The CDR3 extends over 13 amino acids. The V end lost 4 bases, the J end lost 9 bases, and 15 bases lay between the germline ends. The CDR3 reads CASSGLPMVAQYF. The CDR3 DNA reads TGTGCCAGCAGTGGGCTGCCGATGGTGGCCCAGTACTTC.

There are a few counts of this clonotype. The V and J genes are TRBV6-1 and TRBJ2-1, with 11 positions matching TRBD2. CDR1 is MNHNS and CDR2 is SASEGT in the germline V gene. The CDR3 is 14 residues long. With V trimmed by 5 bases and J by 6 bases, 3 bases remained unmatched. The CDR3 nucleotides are TGTGCCAGCAGTTGGCTAGCGGGAGGCAATGAGCAGTTCTTC. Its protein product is CASSWLAGGNEQFF.

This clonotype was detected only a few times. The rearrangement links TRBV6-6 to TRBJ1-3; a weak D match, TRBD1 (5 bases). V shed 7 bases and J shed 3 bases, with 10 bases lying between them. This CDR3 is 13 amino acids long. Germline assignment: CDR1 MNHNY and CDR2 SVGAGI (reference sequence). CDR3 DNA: TGTGCCAGCACCCAGGGTGGTGGAAACACCATATATTTT. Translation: CASTQGGGNTIYF.

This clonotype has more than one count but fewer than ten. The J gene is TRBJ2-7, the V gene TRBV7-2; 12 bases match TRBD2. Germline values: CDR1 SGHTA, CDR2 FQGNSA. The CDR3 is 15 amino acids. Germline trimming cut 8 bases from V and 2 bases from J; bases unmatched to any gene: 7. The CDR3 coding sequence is TGTGCCAGCCGACTTAGACTAGCGGGAGCCTACGAGCAGTACTTC. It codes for CASRLRLAGAYEQYF.